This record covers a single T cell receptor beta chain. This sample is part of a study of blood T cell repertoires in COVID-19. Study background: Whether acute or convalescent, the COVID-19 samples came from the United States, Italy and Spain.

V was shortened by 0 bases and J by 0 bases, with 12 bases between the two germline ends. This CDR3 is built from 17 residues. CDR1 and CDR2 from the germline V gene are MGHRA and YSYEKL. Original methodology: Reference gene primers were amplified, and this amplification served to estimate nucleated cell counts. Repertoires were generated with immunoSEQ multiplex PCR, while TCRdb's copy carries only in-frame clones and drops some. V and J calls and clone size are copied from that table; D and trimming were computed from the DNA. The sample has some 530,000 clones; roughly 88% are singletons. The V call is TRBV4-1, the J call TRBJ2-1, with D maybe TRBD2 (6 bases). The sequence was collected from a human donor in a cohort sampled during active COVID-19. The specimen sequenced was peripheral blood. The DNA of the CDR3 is TGCGCCAGCAGCCAAGAGGGACTCCAGAGCTCCTACAATGAGCAGTTCTTC. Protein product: CASSQEGLQSSYNEQFF.